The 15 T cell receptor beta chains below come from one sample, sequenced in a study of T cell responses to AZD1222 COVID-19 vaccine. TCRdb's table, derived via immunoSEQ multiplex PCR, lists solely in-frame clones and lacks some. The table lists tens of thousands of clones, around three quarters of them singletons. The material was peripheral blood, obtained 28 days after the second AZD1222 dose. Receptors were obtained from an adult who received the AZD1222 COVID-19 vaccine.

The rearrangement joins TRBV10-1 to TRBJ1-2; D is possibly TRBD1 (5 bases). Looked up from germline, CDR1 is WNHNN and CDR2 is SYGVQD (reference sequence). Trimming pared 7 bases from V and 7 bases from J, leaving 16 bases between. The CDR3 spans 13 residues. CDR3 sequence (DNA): TGCGCCAGCACAGACAGAAGGGAGCTTGGCTACACCTTC. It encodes CASTDRRELGYTF.

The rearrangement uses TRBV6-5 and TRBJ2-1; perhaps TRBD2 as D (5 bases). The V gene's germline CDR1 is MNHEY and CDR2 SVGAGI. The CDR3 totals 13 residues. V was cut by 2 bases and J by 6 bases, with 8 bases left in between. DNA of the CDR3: TGTGCCAGCAGTTACCGGGGATTCAATGAGCAGTTCTTC. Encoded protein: CASSYRGFNEQFF.

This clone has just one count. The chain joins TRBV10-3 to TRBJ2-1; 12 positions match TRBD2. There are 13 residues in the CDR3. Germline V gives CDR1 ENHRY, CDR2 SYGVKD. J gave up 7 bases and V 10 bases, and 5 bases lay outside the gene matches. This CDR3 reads CASGLAGLNEQFF. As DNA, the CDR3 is TGTGCCAGCGGACTAGCGGGGCTAAATGAGCAGTTCTTC.

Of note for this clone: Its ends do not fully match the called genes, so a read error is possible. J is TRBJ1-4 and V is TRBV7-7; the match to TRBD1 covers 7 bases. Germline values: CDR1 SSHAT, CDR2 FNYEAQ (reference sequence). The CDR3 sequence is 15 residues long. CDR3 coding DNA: TGTGCTAGCAGCCTCAACTCAGGGGGGAGTGAAAAACTGTTTTTT. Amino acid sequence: CASSLNSGGSEKLFF.

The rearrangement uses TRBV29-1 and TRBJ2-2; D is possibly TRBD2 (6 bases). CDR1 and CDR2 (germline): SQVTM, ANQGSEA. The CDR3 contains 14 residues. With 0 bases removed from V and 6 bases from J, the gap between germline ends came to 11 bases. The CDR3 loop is CSVEDATSPGELFF. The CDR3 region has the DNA TGCAGCGTTGAAGACGCGACTAGTCCCGGGGAGCTGTTTTTT.

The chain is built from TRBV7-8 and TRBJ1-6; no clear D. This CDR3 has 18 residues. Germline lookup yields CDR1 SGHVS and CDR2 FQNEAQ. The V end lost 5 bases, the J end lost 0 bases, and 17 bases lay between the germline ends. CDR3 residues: CASSVTLVSSSYNSPLHF. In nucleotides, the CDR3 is TGTGCCAGCAGCGTCACCCTAGTATCTAGCTCCTATAATTCACCCCTCCACTTT.

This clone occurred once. In DNA form, the CDR3 reads TGTGCCACGGACGGAGGGCCCTATAATTCACCCCTCCACTTT. It is translated as CATDGGPYNSPLHF. V usage is TRBV30 and J usage is TRBJ1-6, with D uncertain. Trimming cost V 8 bases and J 2 bases, with 13 bases left between them. Per the germline V gene, CDR1 is GTSNPN and CDR2 is SVGIG (reference sequence). There are 14 residues in the CDR3. The entire variable domain, with the rest obtained from reference TRBV30 and TRBJ1-6, is as follows: SQTIHQWPATLVQPVGSPLSLECTVEGTSNPNLYWYRQAAGRGLQLLFYSVGIGQISSEVPQNLSASRPQDRQFILSSKKLLLSDSGFYLCATDGGPYNSPLHFGNGTRLTVT.

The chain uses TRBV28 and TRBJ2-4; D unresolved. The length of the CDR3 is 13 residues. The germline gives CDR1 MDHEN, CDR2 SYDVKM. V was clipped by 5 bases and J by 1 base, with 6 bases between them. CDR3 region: CASSTGAKNIQYF. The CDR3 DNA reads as TGTGCCAGCAGTACCGGGGCCAAAAACATTCAGTACTTC.

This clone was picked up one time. Here the CDR3 reads CASSFGGQGKNQPQHF. In nucleotides, the CDR3 is TGTGCCAGCAGTTTCGGGGGTCAGGGAAAAAATCAGCCCCAGCATTTT. The V call is TRBV28, the J call TRBJ1-5; D is possibly TRBD1 (5 bases). The germline V gene has CDR1 MDHEN and CDR2 SYDVKM. This CDR3 comprises 16 residues. Trimming took 3 bases from V and 4 from J, leaving 16 bases between them. Full variable domain (outside the CDR3, taken from reference TRBV28 and TRBJ1-5): DVKVTQSSRYLVKRTGEKVFLECVQDMDHENMFWYRQDPGLGLRLIYFSYDVKMKEKGDIPEGYSVSREKKERFSLILESASTNQTSMYLCASSFGGQGKNQPQHFGDGTRLSIL.

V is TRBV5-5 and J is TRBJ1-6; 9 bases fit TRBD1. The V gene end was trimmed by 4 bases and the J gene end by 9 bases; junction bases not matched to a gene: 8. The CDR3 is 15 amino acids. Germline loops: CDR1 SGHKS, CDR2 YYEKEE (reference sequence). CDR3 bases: TGTGCCAGCAGCCCGGCGGGGACAGGGACTTCACCCCTCCACTTT. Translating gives CASSPAGTGTSPLHF. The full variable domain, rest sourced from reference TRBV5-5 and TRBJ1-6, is DAGVTQSPTHLIKTRGQQVTLRCSPISGHKSVSWYQQVLGQGPQFIFQYYEKEERGRGNFPDRFSARQFPNYSSELNVNALLLGDSALYLCASSPAGTGTSPLHFGNGTRLTVT.

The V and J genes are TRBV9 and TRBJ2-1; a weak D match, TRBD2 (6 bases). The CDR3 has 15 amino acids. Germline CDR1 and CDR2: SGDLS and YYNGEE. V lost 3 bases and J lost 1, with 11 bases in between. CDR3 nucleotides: TGTGCCAGCAGCGAGGCGGGAAGTTCCTACAATGAGCAGTTCTTC. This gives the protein CASSEAGSSYNEQFF. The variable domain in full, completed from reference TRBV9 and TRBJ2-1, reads DSGVTQTPKHLITATGQRVTLRCSPRSGDLSVYWYQQSLDQGLQFLIQYYNGEERAKGNILERFSAQQFPDLHSELNLSSLELGDSALYFCASSEAGSSYNEQFFGPGTRLTVL.

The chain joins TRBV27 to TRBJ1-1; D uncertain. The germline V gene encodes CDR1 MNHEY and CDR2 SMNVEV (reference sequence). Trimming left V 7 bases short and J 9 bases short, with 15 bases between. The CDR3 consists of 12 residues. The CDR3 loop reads CASIHGVGKAFF. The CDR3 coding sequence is TGTGCCAGCATCCACGGGGTGGGGAAAGCTTTCTTT.

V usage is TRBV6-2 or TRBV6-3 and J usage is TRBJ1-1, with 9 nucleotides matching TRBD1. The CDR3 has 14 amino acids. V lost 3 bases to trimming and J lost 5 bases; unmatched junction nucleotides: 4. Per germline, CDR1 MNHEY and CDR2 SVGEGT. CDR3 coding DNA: TGTGCCAGCAGTTATCAGACAGGGGGTACTGAAGCTTTCTTT. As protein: CASSYQTGGTEAFF.

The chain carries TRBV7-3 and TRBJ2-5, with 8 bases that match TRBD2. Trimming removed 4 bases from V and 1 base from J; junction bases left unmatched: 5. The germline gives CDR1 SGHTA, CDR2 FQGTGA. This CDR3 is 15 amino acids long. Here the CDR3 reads CASSSGGGPQETQYF. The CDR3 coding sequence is TGTGCCAGCAGCTCCGGGGGGGGACCCCAAGAGACCCAGTACTTC.

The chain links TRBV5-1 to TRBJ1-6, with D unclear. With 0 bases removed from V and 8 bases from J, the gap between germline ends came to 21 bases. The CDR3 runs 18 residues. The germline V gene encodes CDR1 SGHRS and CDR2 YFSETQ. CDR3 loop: CASSLDPRRALTDSPLHF. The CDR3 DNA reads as TGCGCCAGCAGCTTGGACCCGAGGCGGGCGTTGACCGATTCACCCCTCCACTTT.